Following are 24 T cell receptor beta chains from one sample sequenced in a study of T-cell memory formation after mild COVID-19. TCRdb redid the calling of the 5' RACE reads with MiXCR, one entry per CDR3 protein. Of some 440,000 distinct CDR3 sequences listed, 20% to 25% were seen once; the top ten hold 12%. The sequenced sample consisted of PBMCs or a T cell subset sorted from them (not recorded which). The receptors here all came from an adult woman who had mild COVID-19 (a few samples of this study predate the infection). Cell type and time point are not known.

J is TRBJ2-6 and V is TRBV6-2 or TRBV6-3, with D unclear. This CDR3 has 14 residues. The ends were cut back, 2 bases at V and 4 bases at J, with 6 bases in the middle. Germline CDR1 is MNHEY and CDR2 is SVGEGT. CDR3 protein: CASSYPPGANVLTF. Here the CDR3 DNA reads TGTGCCAGCAGTTACCCCCCGGGGGCCAACGTCCTGACTTTC.

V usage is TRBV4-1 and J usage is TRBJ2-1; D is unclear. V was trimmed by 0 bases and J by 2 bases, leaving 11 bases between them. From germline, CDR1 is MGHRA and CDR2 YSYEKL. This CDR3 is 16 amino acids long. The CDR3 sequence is CASSQDFRTAYNEQFF. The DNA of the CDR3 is TGCGCCAGCAGCCAAGATTTCAGGACGGCCTACAATGAGCAGTTCTTC.

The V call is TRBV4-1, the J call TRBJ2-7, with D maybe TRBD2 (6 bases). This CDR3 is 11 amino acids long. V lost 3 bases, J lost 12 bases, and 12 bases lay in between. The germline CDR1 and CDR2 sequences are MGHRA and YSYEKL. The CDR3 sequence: CASSHAGSWYF. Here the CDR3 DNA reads TGCGCCAGCAGCCACGCCGGGAGCTGGTACTTC.

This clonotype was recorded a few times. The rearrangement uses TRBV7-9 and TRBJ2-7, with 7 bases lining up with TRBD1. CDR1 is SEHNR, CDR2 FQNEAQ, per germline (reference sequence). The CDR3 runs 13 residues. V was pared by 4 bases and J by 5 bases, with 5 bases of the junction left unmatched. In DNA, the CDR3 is TGTGCCAGCAGCTCGACAGGGTTCCACGAGCAGTACTTC. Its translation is CASSSTGFHEQYF. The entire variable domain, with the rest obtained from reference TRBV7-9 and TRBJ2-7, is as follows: DTGVSQNPRHKITKRGQNVTFRCDPISEHNRLYWYRQTLGQGPEFLTYFQNEAQLEKSRLLSDRFSAERPKGSFSTLEIQRTEQGDSAMYLCASSSTGFHEQYFGPGTRLTVT.

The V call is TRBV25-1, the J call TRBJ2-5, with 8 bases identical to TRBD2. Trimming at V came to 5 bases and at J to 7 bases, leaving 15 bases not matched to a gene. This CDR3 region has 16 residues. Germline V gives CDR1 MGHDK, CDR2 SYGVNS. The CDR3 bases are TGTGCCAGCAGTTCAATAGGAGCGGGGGTATCGGTGACCCAGTACTTC. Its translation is CASSSIGAGVSVTQYF.

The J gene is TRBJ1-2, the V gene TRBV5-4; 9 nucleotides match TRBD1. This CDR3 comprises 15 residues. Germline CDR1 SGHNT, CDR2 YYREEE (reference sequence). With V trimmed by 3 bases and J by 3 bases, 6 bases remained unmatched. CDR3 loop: CASSWDRATHYGYTF. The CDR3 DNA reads TGTGCCAGCAGCTGGGACAGGGCAACCCACTATGGCTACACCTTC.

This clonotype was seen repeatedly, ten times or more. The CDR3 loop reads CASSVLAGGPGDEQFF. For the CDR3, the DNA is TGTGCCAGCAGCGTACTTGCGGGAGGGCCAGGGGATGAGCAGTTCTTC. V is TRBV9 and J is TRBJ2-1; the match to TRBD2 covers 9 bases. Germline CDR1 SGDLS, CDR2 YYNGEE. The J segment lost 8 bases and the V segment lost 1 base, leaving 10 bases of the junction unmatched. The CDR3 runs to 16 residues.

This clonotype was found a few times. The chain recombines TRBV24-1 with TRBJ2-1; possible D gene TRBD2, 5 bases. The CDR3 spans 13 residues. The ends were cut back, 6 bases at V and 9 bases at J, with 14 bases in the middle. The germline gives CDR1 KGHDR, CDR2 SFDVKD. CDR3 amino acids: CATSWRVGGEQFF. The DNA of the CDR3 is TGTGCCACCAGTTGGCGGGTCGGCGGTGAGCAGTTCTTC.

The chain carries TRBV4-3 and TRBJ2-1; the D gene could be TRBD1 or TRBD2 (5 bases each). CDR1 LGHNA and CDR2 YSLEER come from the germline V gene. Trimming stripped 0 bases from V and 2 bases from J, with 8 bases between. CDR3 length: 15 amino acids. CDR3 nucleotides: TGCGCCAGCAGCCAAGACAGGGACCCCTACAATGAGCAGTTCTTC. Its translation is CASSQDRDPYNEQFF.

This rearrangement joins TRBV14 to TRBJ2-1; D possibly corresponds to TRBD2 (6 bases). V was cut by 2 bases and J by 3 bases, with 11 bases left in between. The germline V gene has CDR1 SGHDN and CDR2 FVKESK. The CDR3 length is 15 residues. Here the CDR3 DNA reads TGTGCCAGCAGCCAACCGCGGGGCCTCTACAATGAGCAGTTCTTC. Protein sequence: CASSQPRGLYNEQFF.

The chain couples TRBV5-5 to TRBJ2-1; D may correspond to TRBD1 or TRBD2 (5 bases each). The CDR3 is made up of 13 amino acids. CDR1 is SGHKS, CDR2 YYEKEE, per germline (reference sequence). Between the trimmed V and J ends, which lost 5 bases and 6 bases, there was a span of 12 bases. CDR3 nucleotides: TGTGCCAGCAGGCGTCCAGGGACCAATGAGCAGTTCTTC. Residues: CASRRPGTNEQFF.

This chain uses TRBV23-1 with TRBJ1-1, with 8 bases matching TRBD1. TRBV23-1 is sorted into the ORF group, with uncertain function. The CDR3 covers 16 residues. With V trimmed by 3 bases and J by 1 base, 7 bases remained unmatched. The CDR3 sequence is CASSQTPGQENTEAFF. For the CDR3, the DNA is TGCGCCAGCAGTCAGACTCCGGGACAGGAGAACACTGAAGCTTTCTTT.

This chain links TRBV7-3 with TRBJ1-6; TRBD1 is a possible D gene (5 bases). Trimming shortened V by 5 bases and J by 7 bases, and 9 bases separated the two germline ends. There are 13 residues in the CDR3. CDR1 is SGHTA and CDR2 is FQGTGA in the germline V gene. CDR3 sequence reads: CASSMGGNSPLHF. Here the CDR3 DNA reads TGTGCCAGCAGCATGGGGGGGAATTCACCCCTCCACTTT.

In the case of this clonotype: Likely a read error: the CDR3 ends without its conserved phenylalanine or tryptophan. CDR3 DNA sequence: TGTGCCAGCAGTTTCGGGACTAGCGGGAGTAACATTCAGTACTTG. It encodes CASSFGTSGSNIQYL. The rearrangement joins TRBV27 to TRBJ2-4; 14 bases match TRBD2. This CDR3 is built from 15 residues. From germline, CDR1 is MNHEY and CDR2 SMNVEV (reference sequence). The junction had 2 bases not matched to a gene; V was cut back by 3 bases and J by 7 bases.

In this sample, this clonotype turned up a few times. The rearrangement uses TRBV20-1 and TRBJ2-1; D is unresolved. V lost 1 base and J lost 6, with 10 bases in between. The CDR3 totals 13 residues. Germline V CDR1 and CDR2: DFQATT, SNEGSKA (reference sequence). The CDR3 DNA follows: TGCAGTGCTAGAGTGACTGGTGGCAATGAGCAGTTCTTC. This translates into CSARVTGGNEQFF.

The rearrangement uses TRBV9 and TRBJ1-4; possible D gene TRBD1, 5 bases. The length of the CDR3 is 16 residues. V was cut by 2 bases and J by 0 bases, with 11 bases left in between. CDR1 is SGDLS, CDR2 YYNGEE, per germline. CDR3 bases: TGTGCCAGCAGCGTGACGACGGACACAACTAATGAAAAACTGTTTTTT. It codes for CASSVTTDTTNEKLFF.

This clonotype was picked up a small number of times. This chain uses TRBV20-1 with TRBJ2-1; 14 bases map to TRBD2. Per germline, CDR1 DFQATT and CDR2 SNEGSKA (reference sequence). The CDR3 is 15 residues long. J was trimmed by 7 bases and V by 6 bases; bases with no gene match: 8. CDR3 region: CSAVRLAGGSNEQFF. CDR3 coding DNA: TGCAGTGCCGTCCGACTAGCGGGAGGGTCGAATGAGCAGTTCTTC.

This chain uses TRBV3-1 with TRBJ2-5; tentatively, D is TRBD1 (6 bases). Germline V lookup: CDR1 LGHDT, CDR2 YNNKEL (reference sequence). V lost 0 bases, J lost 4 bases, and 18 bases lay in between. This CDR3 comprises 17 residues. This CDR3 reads CASSQDLVLQGRETQYF. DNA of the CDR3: TGTGCCAGCAGCCAAGATCTGGTCCTCCAGGGGAGAGAGACCCAGTACTTC.

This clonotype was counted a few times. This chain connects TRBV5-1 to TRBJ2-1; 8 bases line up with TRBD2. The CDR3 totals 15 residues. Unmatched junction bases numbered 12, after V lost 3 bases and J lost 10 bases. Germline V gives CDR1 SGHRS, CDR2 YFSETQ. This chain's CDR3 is CASSSSGGQQGEQFF. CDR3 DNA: TGCGCCAGCAGCTCCAGCGGGGGCCAACAGGGAGAGCAGTTCTTC. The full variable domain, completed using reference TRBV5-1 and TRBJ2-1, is KAGVTQTPRYLIKTRGQQVTLSCSPISGHRSVSWYQQTPGQGLQFLFEYFSETQRNKGNFPGRFSGRQFSNSRSEMNVSTLELGDSALYLCASSSSGGQQGEQFFGPGTRLTVL.

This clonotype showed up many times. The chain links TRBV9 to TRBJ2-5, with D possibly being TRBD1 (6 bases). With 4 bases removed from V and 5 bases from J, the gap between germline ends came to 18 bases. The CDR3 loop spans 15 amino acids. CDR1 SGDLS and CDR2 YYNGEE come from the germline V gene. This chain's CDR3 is CASSPGVGRIETQYF. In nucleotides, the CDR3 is TGTGCCAGCAGCCCAGGGGTTGGCAGGATCGAGACCCAGTACTTC.

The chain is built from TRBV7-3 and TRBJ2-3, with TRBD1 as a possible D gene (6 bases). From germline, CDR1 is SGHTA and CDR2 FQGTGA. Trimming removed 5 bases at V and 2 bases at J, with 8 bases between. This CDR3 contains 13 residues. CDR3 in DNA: TGTGCCAGCAGCCAGGGGCCCACAGATACGCAGTATTTT. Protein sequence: CASSQGPTDTQYF.

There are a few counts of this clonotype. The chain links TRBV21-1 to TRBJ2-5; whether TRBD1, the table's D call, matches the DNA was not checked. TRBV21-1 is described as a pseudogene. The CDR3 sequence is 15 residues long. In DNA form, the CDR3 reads TGTGCCAGCAGCAAAAGCGCGGACAGAGAAGAGACCCAGTACTTC. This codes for CASSKSADREETQYF.

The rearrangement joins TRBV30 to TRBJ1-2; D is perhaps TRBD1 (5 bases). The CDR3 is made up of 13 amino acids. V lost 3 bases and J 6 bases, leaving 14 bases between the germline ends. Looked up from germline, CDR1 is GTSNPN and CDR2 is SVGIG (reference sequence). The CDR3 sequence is CAWSPRGLDGYTF. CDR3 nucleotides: TGTGCCTGGAGCCCGAGGGGCTTGGATGGCTACACCTTC.

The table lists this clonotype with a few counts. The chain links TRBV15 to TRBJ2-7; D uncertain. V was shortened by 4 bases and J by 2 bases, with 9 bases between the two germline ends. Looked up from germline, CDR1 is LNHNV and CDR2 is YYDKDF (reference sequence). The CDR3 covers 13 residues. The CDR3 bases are TGTGCCACCAGCACCAGACGGACCTACGAGCAGTACTTC. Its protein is CATSTRRTYEQYF.